Listed here are 20 T cell receptor beta chains from one sample, sequenced in a study of response to subunit inactivated influenza vaccine. TCRdb used MiXCR to reprocess the RT-PCR reads, holding one entry per CDR3 protein. This table has fewer than 750,000 distinct CDR3 sequences, approximately 15% appearing once. Sequencing was performed on PBMCs from blood, taken about 12 days after vaccination. Receptors originate from a man aged 45-65 years who received an inactivated influenza vaccine.

There are many counts of this clonotype. J is TRBJ1-3 and V is TRBV5-6; D remains unclear. The V gene lost 2 bases and the J gene lost 2 bases, with 8 bases spanning the gap. The CDR3 consists of 14 residues. CDR1 is SGHDT, CDR2 YYEEEE, per germline. CDR3 protein: CASSFPGTGNTIYF. The CDR3 DNA sequence: TGTGCCAGCAGCTTTCCGGGTACTGGAAACACCATATATTTT. Together with reference TRBV5-6 and TRBJ1-3, the CDR3 gives the full variable domain: DAGVTQSPTHLIKTRGQQVTLRCSPKSGHDTVSWYQQALGQGPQFIFQYYEEEERQRGNFPDRFSGHQFPNYSSELNVNALLLGDSALYLCASSFPGTGNTIYFGEGSWLTVV.

There are a few counts of this clonotype. The CDR3 coding sequence is TGCGCCAGCAGCCAAGAACGGGGCAGATACGAGCAGTACTTC. Protein: CASSQERGRYEQYF. The chain links TRBV4-3 to TRBJ2-7; D is perhaps TRBD1 or TRBD2 (5 bases each). The CDR3 sequence is 14 residues long. Trimming took 0 bases from V and 4 from J, leaving 10 bases between them. The germline CDR1 and CDR2 sequences are LGHNA and YSLEER.

This clonotype has at least ten counts. This chain connects TRBV20-1 to TRBJ1-1; D call uncertain. V lost 2 bases, J lost 5 bases, and 15 bases lay in between. The CDR3 sequence is 14 residues long. Germline-derived CDR1 and CDR2 are DFQATT and SNEGSKA (reference sequence). Here the CDR3 reads CSARYKGLGTEAFF. The CDR3 DNA reads as TGCAGTGCTAGATACAAGGGTTTGGGTACTGAAGCTTTCTTT.

V usage is TRBV5-1 and J usage is TRBJ2-3; D gene uncertain. CDR3 size: 13 residues. The V end lost 7 bases, the J end lost 6 bases, and 15 bases lay between the germline ends. Germline CDR1 reads SGHRS; CDR2 reads YFSETQ. Here the CDR3 DNA reads TGCGCCAGCCGAAGTTTAGACTTGGATACGCAGTATTTT. This translates into CASRSLDLDTQYF.

V usage is TRBV6-4 and J usage is TRBJ2-4, with TRBD1 matching 7 bases. After removal of 6 bases from V and 10 bases from J, the junction contained 6 bases not matched to a gene. This CDR3 contains 12 residues. CDR1 and CDR2 (germline): MRHNA, SNTAGT. CDR3 bases: TGTGCCAGCAGCCCGGACAGGTATATTCAGTACTTC. Translating it yields CASSPDRYIQYF.

This clonotype was seen ten or more times. V gene TRBV18 combines with J gene TRBJ2-4; D is possibly TRBD1 or TRBD2 (5 bases each). Trimming cost V 2 bases and J 5 bases, with 16 bases left between them. The CDR3 is made up of 16 amino acids. The V gene's germline CDR1 is KGHSH and CDR2 LQKENI. CDR3 sequence reads: CASSPRSSLGENIQYF. The CDR3 DNA reads TGTGCCAGCTCACCAAGGTCGTCTCTGGGGGAAAACATTCAGTACTTC.

The sample holds many counts of this clonotype. The J gene is TRBJ2-7, the V gene TRBV4-2; D is uncertain. Germline loops: CDR1 LGHNA, CDR2 YNFKEQ. Trimming pared 0 bases from V and 0 bases from J, leaving 6 bases between. The CDR3 sequence is 14 residues long. CDR3 amino acids: CASSQDPNSYEQYF. CDR3 nucleotide sequence: TGTGCCAGCAGCCAAGATCCCAACTCCTACGAGCAGTACTTC.

This clonotype was seen more than once but under ten times. The chain joins TRBV6-2 or TRBV6-3 to TRBJ1-2, with 9 positions matching TRBD1. The trim removed 6 bases at V and 8 bases at J, leaving 10 bases unmatched. CDR1 and CDR2 from the germline V gene are MNHEY and SVGEGT. This CDR3 contains 14 residues. The CDR3 nucleotides read TGTGCCAGCAGATTGACAGGGGGTACACGCGGCTACACCTTC. The encoded protein is CASRLTGGTRGYTF.

A few counts support this clonotype. V usage is TRBV27 and J usage is TRBJ2-5; D is ambiguous. The CDR3 length is 13 residues. V was cut by 2 bases and J by 3 bases, with 7 bases left in between. Germline V gene data show CDR1 as MNHEY and CDR2 as SMNVEV (reference sequence). The CDR3 coding sequence is TGTGCCAGCAGTTTAATTGGGGAAGAGACCCAGTACTTC. Amino acid sequence: CASSLIGEETQYF.

V gene TRBV4-3 combines with J gene TRBJ2-3, with D maybe TRBD2 (6 bases). The germline V gene encodes CDR1 LGHNA and CDR2 YSLEER. The CDR3 contains 15 residues. V lost 4 bases and J 6 bases, leaving 17 bases between the germline ends. The CDR3 is CASSRSGGTLDTQYF. CDR3 DNA: TGCGCCAGCAGCCGATCCGGCGGGACGTTGGATACGCAGTATTTT.

The rearrangement joins TRBV3-1 to TRBJ1-1, with 9 bases that match TRBD1. The CDR3 length is 14 residues. Trimming removed 5 bases from V and 5 bases from J; junction bases left unmatched: 6. The germline V gene encodes CDR1 LGHDT and CDR2 YNNKEL (reference sequence). CDR3 in amino acids: CASSSGTGLTEAFF. The CDR3, as DNA: TGTGCCAGCAGCTCCGGGACAGGGCTTACTGAAGCTTTCTTT.

This clonotype was counted ten times or more. The rearrangement links TRBV12-3 or TRBV12-4 to TRBJ2-7; TRBD1 matches at 7 bases. J gave up 2 bases and V 7 bases, and 5 bases lay outside the gene matches. There are 13 residues in the CDR3. In nucleotides, the CDR3 is TGTGCCAGCACCACCGGGACAGCCTACGAGCAGTACTTC. Translated, it gives CASTTGTAYEQYF.

The CDR3 region has the DNA TGTGCCAGCAGCTTAGTGCTAGCGGGGGCCTACGAGCAGTACTTC. It specifies CASSLVLAGAYEQYF. The genes are TRBV7-9 and TRBJ2-7; 10 bases align to TRBD2. CDR3 length: 15 residues. V gave up 1 base and J gave up 2 bases; unmatched junction bases: 2. The germline CDR1 and CDR2 sequences are SEHNR and FQNEAQ (reference sequence).

V gene TRBV6-5 combines with J gene TRBJ1-3; weak D call: TRBD1 (5 bases). V was trimmed by 3 bases and J by 3 bases, leaving 9 bases between them. CDR1 is MNHEY, CDR2 SVGAGI, per germline. The CDR3 contains 14 residues. CDR3 loop: CASSYSRDGNTIYF. The CDR3, as DNA: TGTGCCAGCAGTTATTCCAGGGATGGAAACACCATATATTTT.

This clonotype was seen a few times. The rearrangement uses TRBV20-1 and TRBJ1-3; D is uncertain. Germline values: CDR1 DFQATT, CDR2 SNEGSKA (reference sequence). The V end was cut by 1 base, the J end by 0 bases, with 10 bases between. This CDR3 comprises 15 residues. CDR3 in amino acids: CSARAGRSSGNTIYF. In nucleotides, the CDR3 is TGCAGTGCTAGAGCCGGACGGTCCTCTGGAAACACCATATATTTT.

The chain uses TRBV20-1 and TRBJ2-1; D ambiguous. Trimming stripped 2 bases from V and 2 bases from J, with 1 base between. The germline CDR1 and CDR2 sequences are DFQATT and SNEGSKA (reference sequence). The CDR3 contains 11 residues. CDR3 DNA sequence: TGCAGTGCTAGAACCTACAATGAGCAGTTCTTC. Translated: CSARTYNEQFF.

This clonotype came up a few times. The chain links TRBV12-3 or TRBV12-4 to TRBJ1-2; 9 bases are a match to TRBD1. The CDR3 has 13 residues. V was pared by 3 bases and J by 8 bases, with 4 bases of the junction left unmatched. CDR3 loop: CASSFRQGGGYTF. The DNA of the CDR3 is TGTGCCAGCAGTTTTAGACAGGGGGGCGGCTACACCTTC.

CDR3 loop: CASRGQLTNTEAFF. CDR3 sequence (DNA): TGTGCCAGCAGGGGACAGCTTACGAACACTGAAGCTTTCTTT. This sequence joins TRBV12-3 or TRBV12-4 and TRBJ1-1; 7 bases line up with TRBD1. The CDR3 is made up of 14 amino acids. Trimming took 6 bases from V and 1 from J; bases not matched to a gene: 5.

The chain uses TRBV7-2 and TRBJ2-1, with D uncertain. Per the germline V gene, CDR1 is SGHTA and CDR2 is FQGNSA. Deletions cut 1 base from V and 5 bases from J, with 12 bases between. The CDR3 runs to 15 residues. CDR3: CASSLDSNPNNEQFF. The CDR3 coding sequence is TGTGCCAGCAGCTTAGATTCAAACCCTAACAATGAGCAGTTCTTC. The full variable domain, rest sourced from reference TRBV7-2 and TRBJ2-1, is GAGVSQSPSNKVTEKGKDVELRCDPISGHTALYWYRQSLGQGLEFLIYFQGNSAPDKSGLPSDRFSAERTGGSVSTLTIQRTQQEDSAVYLCASSLDSNPNNEQFFGPGTRLTVL.

This clonotype was counted a few times. This CDR3 is CASSRGTGFSNQPQHF. The DNA of the CDR3 is TGTGCCAGCAGTAGAGGGACAGGGTTTAGCAATCAGCCCCAGCATTTT. V gene TRBV12-3 or TRBV12-4 combines with J gene TRBJ1-5; 9 bases align to TRBD1. There are 16 residues in the CDR3. V shed 5 bases and J 0 bases; nucleotides not matched to a gene: 5.